This T cell receptor (beta chain) was recovered during a study of cytomegalovirus exposure and HLA in healthy donors. About the research overall: T cells numbering around 200 million yielded 100 million to 120 million unique TCR beta sequences in an earlier analysis.

The CDR3 consists of 17 residues. Germline lookup yields CDR1 GTSNPN and CDR2 SVGIG (reference sequence). V shed 0 bases and J 0 bases; nucleotides not matched to a gene: 6. Though probably carrying unrecorded immune exposures, donors were nominally healthy at sampling. PCR employed 60 Vbeta and 13 Jbeta primers. The assay was immunoSEQ multiplex PCR, and TCRdb's table has in-frame clones only and misses some. Of 200,000 to 250,000 clones listed, around four fifths are singletons. The sequence derives from a boy between 2 and 10 years old in good health and CMV-seronegative. The sample comprised PBMCs. This chain connects TRBV30 to TRBJ2-1, with 9 bases identical to TRBD2. CDR3 nucleotides: TGTGCCTGGAGTGTACCAGGGCGGGGGGGCTCCTACAATGAGCAGTTCTTC. It is translated as CAWSVPGRGGSYNEQFF.